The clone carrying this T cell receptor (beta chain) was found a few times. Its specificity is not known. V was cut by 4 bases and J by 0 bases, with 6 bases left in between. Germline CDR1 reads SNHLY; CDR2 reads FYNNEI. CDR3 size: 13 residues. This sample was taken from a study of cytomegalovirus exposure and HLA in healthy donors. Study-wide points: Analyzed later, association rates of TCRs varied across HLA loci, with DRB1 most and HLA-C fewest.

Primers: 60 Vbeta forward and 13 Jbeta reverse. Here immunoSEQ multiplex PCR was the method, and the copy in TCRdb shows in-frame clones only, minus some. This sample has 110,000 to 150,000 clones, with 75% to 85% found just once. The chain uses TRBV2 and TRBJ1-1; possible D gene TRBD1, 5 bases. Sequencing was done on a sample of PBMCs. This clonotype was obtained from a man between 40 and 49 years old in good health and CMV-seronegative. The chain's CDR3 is CASSGQLNTEAFF. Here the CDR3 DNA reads TGTGCCAGCAGTGGACAGCTGAACACTGAAGCTTTCTTT. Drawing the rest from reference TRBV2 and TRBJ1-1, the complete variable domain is EPEVTQTPSHQVTQMGQEVILRCVPISNHLYFYWYRQILGQKVEFLVSFYNNEISEKSEIFDDQFSVERPDGSNFTLKIRSTKLEDSAMYFCASSGQLNTEAFFGQGTRLTVV.